The clone carrying this TCR beta chain was seen once. In the authors' methods: From reference gene primer amplification, estimates of nucleated cell counts were derived. TCRdb's table, derived via immunoSEQ multiplex PCR, lists solely in-frame clones and lacks some. V and J calls plus clone size are reproduced from that table; the DNA served to infer D and trimming. This sample has fewer than 500,000 clones, with 70% to 90% found just once. This sample was taken from a study of blood T cell repertoires in COVID-19. At the level of the study: The United States, Italy and Spain supplied acute and convalescent COVID-19 samples.

Participants came from about 23 US areas, aged about 18 to 95 years. The receptor was derived from a woman between 18 and 29 years old with acute COVID-19. Sequencing used PBMCs or T cells enriched from blood (not recorded which).

CDR3 nucleotide sequence: TGCGCCAGCAGCCAAACGTCGCAAGCGGGAGACAAAAACATTCAGTACTTC. Its protein is CASSQTSQAGDKNIQYF. The rearrangement joins TRBV4-1 to TRBJ2-4, with 8 bases that match TRBD2. Germline CDR1 is MGHRA and CDR2 is YSYEKL. The V and J ends lost 2 bases and 3 bases, in that order; junction bases with no gene match: 9. The CDR3 covers 17 residues.